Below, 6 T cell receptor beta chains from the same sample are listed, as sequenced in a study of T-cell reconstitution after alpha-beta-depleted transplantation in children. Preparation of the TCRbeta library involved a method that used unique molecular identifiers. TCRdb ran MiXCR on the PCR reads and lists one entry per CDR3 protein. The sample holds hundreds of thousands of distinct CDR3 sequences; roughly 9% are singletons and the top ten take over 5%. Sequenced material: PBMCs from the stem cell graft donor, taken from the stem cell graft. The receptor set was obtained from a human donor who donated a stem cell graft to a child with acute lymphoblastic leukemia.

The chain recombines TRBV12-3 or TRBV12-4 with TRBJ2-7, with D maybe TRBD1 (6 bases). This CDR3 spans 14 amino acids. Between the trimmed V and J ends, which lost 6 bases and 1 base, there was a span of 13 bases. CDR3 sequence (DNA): TGTGCCAGCAGCCCCCAGGACAGATCCTACGAGCAGTACTTC. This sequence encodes CASSPQDRSYEQYF.

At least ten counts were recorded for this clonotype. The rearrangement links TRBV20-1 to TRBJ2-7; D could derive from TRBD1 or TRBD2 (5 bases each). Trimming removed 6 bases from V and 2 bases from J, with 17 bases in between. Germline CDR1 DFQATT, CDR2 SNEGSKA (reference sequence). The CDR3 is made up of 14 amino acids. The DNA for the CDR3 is TGCAGTGCCCACCCCCCAGGGAGAGCCTACGAGCAGTACTTC. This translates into CSAHPPGRAYEQYF.

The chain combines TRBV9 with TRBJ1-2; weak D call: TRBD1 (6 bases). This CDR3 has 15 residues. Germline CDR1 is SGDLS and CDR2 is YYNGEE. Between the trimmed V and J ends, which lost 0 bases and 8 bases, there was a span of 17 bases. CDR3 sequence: CASSVGWTAVRGYTF. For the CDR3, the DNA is TGTGCCAGCAGCGTAGGTTGGACAGCGGTTCGAGGCTACACCTTC.

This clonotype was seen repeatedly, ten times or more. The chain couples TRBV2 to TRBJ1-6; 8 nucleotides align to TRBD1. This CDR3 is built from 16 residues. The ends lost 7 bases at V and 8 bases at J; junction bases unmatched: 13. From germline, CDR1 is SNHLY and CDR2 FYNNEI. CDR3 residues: CASTRREGQGYSPLHF. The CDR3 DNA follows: TGTGCCAGCACCCGACGCGAAGGACAGGGTTATTCACCCCTCCACTTT.

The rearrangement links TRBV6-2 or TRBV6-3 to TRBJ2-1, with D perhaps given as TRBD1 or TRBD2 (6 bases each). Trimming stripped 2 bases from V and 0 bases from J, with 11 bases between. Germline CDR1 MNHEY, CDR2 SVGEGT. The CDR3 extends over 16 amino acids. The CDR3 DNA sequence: TGTGCCAGCAGTTACCCGGGGGCCGGCTCCTACAATGAGCAGTTCTTC. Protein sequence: CASSYPGAGSYNEQFF.

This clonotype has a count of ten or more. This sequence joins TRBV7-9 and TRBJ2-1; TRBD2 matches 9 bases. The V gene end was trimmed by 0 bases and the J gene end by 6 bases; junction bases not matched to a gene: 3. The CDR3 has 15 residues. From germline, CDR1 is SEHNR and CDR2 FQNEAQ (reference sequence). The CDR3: CASSLARGGFNEQFF. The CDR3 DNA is TGTGCCAGCAGCTTAGCGCGGGGGGGCTTCAATGAGCAGTTCTTC. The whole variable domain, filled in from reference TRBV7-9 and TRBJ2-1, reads DTGVSQNPRHKITKRGQNVTFRCDPISEHNRLYWYRQTLGQGPEFLTYFQNEAQLEKSRLLSDRFSAERPKGSFSTLEIQRTEQGDSAMYLCASSLARGGFNEQFFGPGTRLTVL.